Following are 27 T cell receptor beta chains from one sample sequenced in a study of blood T cells in healthy people across ages. Primers used in a second PCR of roughly 7 to 12 cycles were a sample-barcoded 5' primer and a J-beta primer mix. TCRdb redid the calling of the 5' RACE reads with MiXCR, one entry per CDR3 protein. Here the sample spans over 700,000 distinct CDR3 sequences, roughly 50% being singletons. Sequenced material: blood. These receptors were obtained from a man aged 80 or over in good health.

V gene TRBV9 combines with J gene TRBJ2-5; D remains unclear. Trimming left V 2 bases short and J 2 bases short, with 7 bases between. This CDR3 has 13 amino acids. Germline V gene lookup returns CDR1 SGDLS and CDR2 YYNGEE. CDR3 in amino acids: CASSVFGQETQYF. The CDR3 DNA sequence: TGTGCCAGCAGCGTCTTCGGGCAAGAGACCCAGTACTTC.

A few counts support this clonotype. V and J are TRBV6-2 or TRBV6-3 and TRBJ2-7; D is perhaps TRBD1 (5 bases). Trimming removed 0 bases from V and 2 bases from J, with 14 bases in between. CDR3 size: 16 residues. Germline loops: CDR1 MNHEY, CDR2 SVGEGT. DNA for the CDR3: TGTGCCAGCAGTTACTCCAGGGTGCGGAACACCTACGAGCAGTACTTC. This encodes CASSYSRVRNTYEQYF.

This clonotype was observed many times. The V gene is TRBV2, the J gene TRBJ2-7; 7 bases fit TRBD2. The CDR3 sequence is 12 residues long. Per the germline V gene, CDR1 is SNHLY and CDR2 is FYNNEI. The V and J ends lost 8 bases and 3 bases, in that order; junction bases with no gene match: 4. The CDR3 loop is CASLGGSYEQYF. As DNA, the CDR3 is TGTGCCAGCTTGGGGGGGAGCTACGAGCAGTACTTC.

V gene TRBV6-2 or TRBV6-3 combines with J gene TRBJ2-7; no reliable D call. CDR1 is MNHEY and CDR2 is SVGEGT in the germline V gene. CDR3 length equals 15 residues. Trimming removed 2 bases at V and 7 bases at J, with 18 bases between. CDR3 coding DNA: TGTGCCAGCAGTTACGGCCGACGGTCAGACAATGAGCAGTACTTC. It encodes CASSYGRRSDNEQYF.

This clonotype was picked up a small number of times. The chain joins TRBV29-1 to TRBJ2-1, with 8 bases that match TRBD1. The CDR3 totals 12 residues. Per the germline V gene, CDR1 is SQVTM and CDR2 is ANQGSEA. Trimming took 6 bases from V and 8 from J; bases not matched to a gene: 6. The CDR3: CSVEQGVYEQFF. The CDR3 DNA reads TGCAGCGTCGAACAGGGGGTCTATGAGCAGTTCTTC.

The V call is TRBV20-1, the J call TRBJ2-1, with 7 bases aligning to TRBD2. There are 16 residues in the CDR3. V was pared by 3 bases and J by 2 bases, with 10 bases of the junction left unmatched. Germline CDR1 is DFQATT and CDR2 is SNEGSKA (reference sequence). In DNA, the CDR3 is TGCAGTGCTAGTGGGGCGGGAGTTTCGCCCTACAATGAGCAGTTCTTC. Protein product: CSASGAGVSPYNEQFF.

This clonotype was counted only a few times. The rearrangement uses TRBV29-1 and TRBJ2-7; D is perhaps TRBD2 (5 bases). The CDR3 extends over 13 amino acids. The germline V gene encodes CDR1 SQVTM and CDR2 ANQGSEA. The V end lost 3 bases, the J end lost 5 bases, and 14 bases lay between the germline ends. The CDR3 loop reads CSVDGPVGDEQYF. In nucleotides, the CDR3 is TGCAGCGTTGATGGGCCTGTCGGGGACGAGCAGTACTTC.

V gene TRBV15 combines with J gene TRBJ2-5, with 14 bases lining up with TRBD2. This CDR3 spans 16 amino acids. The J segment lost 5 bases and the V segment lost 5 bases, leaving 7 bases of the junction unmatched. Germline V gives CDR1 LNHNV, CDR2 YYDKDF (reference sequence). The CDR3 DNA is TGTGCCACCAGCTCGGGACTAGCGGGAGAACGGGAGACCCAGTACTTC. It codes for CATSSGLAGERETQYF.

The V call is TRBV29-1, the J call TRBJ2-7; 9 bases are a match to TRBD2. Looked up from germline, CDR1 is SQVTM and CDR2 is ANQGSEA. Trimming cost V 0 bases and J 7 bases; bases outside gene matches: 13. The CDR3 totals 16 residues. The CDR3 bases are TGCAGCGTTGAAGACCCCTGGGCGGGAGGGATCAATGAGCAGTACTTC. Its translation is CSVEDPWAGGINEQYF.

This clonotype turned up a few times. A much larger clone sits a single nucleotide away, making a read error possible. V usage is TRBV6-6 and J usage is TRBJ2-7; 12 bases are a match to TRBD2. CDR1 MNHNY and CDR2 SVGAGI come from the germline V gene (reference sequence). Trimming removed 6 bases from V and 5 bases from J; junction bases left unmatched: 2. The CDR3 length is 13 residues. The CDR3: CASRTSGSDEQYF. The CDR3 region has the DNA TGTGCCAGCAGGACTAGCGGGAGCGACGAGCAGTACTTC.

The chain is built from TRBV24-1 and TRBJ2-5; weak D call: TRBD2 (6 bases). This CDR3 has 15 amino acids. Germline V gene lookup returns CDR1 KGHDR and CDR2 SFDVKD. With 5 bases removed from V and 5 bases from J, the gap between germline ends came to 17 bases. The CDR3, as DNA: TGTGCCACCAGTGGAAATCAGGGAGGCGGCGAGACCCAGTACTTC. Its translation is CATSGNQGGGETQYF.

This clonotype was observed a handful of times. The rearrangement joins TRBV20-1 to TRBJ2-4; D uncertain. CDR3 length: 11 residues. Germline assignment: CDR1 DFQATT and CDR2 SNEGSKA (reference sequence). V lost 6 bases, J lost 6 bases, and 9 bases lay in between. The CDR3 reads CSAPRVNIQYF. DNA of the CDR3: TGCAGTGCCCCCCGGGTAAACATTCAGTACTTC.

The rearrangement joins TRBV6-1 to TRBJ2-1; either TRBD1 or TRBD2 may fit D (6 bases each). Germline CDR1 and CDR2: MNHNS and SASEGT. The CDR3 is made up of 12 amino acids. The V and J ends lost 8 bases and 9 bases respectively, with 14 bases between them. The CDR3 loop is CASRGGRIEQFF. The CDR3 DNA sequence: TGTGCCAGCCGAGGGGGGCGGATTGAGCAGTTCTTC.

This chain uses TRBV3-1 with TRBJ1-4; D call uncertain. Germline CDR1 LGHDT, CDR2 YNNKEL (reference sequence). This CDR3 is built from 16 residues. The ends were cut back, 1 base at V and 0 bases at J, with 9 bases in the middle. The CDR3 sequence is CASSQGGLTTNEKLFF. Written as DNA, the CDR3 is TGTGCCAGCAGCCAAGGGGGTCTTACAACTAATGAAAAACTGTTTTTT.

This sequence joins TRBV28 and TRBJ2-7; the D is unclear. In germline, CDR1 is MDHEN, CDR2 SYDVKM. This CDR3 contains 13 residues. Trimming stripped 10 bases from V and 4 bases from J, with 17 bases between. The CDR3, as DNA: TGTGCCATCACCCGCCGACTGCCTTACGAGCAGTACTTC. Its protein is CAITRRLPYEQYF.

The genes are TRBV6-6 and TRBJ2-3; no reliable D call. The germline V gene encodes CDR1 MNHNY and CDR2 SVGAGI (reference sequence). Trimming took off 5 bases at V and 3 bases at J, with 15 bases between the two ends. This CDR3 is 15 amino acids long. The CDR3 region has the DNA TGTGCCAGCAGTGGGCCGACCACCGGTACAGATACGCAGTATTTT. As protein: CASSGPTTGTDTQYF.

V usage is TRBV20-1 and J usage is TRBJ1-2; possibly TRBD1 for D (5 bases). Per the germline V gene, CDR1 is DFQATT and CDR2 is SNEGSKA (reference sequence). The CDR3 runs 15 residues. Trimming left V 2 bases short and J 3 bases short, with 16 bases between. The DNA for the CDR3 is TGCAGTGCTAGAATGGAGAACAGGAGAGACTATGGCTACACCTTC. Translated: CSARMENRRDYGYTF.

The rearrangement uses TRBV10-3 and TRBJ2-5; 10 bases are shared with TRBD2. Germline V CDR1 and CDR2: ENHRY, SYGVKD. Germline trimming cut 6 bases from V and 2 bases from J; bases unmatched to any gene: 12. This CDR3 has 17 amino acids. The CDR3, as DNA: TGTGCCATCAGCCAAGGGGTGACTAGCGGGCCTCAAGAGACCCAGTACTTC. Protein product: CAISQGVTSGPQETQYF.

The J gene is TRBJ2-7, the V gene TRBV6-6; D may be TRBD1 (6 bases). The CDR3 sequence is 15 residues long. Germline values: CDR1 MNHNY, CDR2 SVGAGI (reference sequence). V was pared by 6 bases and J by 2 bases, with 17 bases between. CDR3 in DNA: TGTGCCAGCAGCCCCCACAGGGAGTTGACCTACGAGCAGTACTTC. This codes for CASSPHRELTYEQYF.

The chain uses TRBV20-1 and TRBJ2-7, with unresolved D. The CDR3 has 13 amino acids. V dropped 1 base and J dropped 3 bases, with 10 bases sitting between them. Germline CDR1 is DFQATT and CDR2 is SNEGSKA (reference sequence). The CDR3 loop reads CSARVGSLYEQYF. The CDR3, as DNA: TGCAGTGCTAGAGTTGGCAGTCTCTACGAGCAGTACTTC.

J is TRBJ2-5 and V is TRBV4-1; perhaps TRBD1 as D (6 bases). Germline CDR1 reads MGHRA; CDR2 reads YSYEKL. The germline V and J ends were trimmed by 5 bases and 11 bases, with 18 bases remaining between them. The CDR3 is made up of 13 amino acids. DNA for the CDR3: TGCGCCAGCAGCTACAGGGTGGGCAATGAGCAGTACTTC. Its protein product is CASSYRVGNEQYF.

The J gene is TRBJ2-3, the V gene TRBV5-1; perhaps TRBD2 as D (6 bases). This CDR3 has 13 residues. Germline CDR1 is SGHRS and CDR2 is YFSETQ. Trimming took off 4 bases at V and 14 bases at J, with 20 bases between the two ends. This CDR3 reads CASSLGTPGDAYF. The CDR3 coding sequence is TGCGCCAGCAGCCTAGGGACTCCCGGGGACGCGTATTTT.

The CDR3 reads CASSLALGGGMNERYF. CDR3 nucleotides: TGTGCCAGCAGTTTAGCGTTAGGGGGAGGGATGAATGAGCGGTACTTC. V and J are TRBV12-3 or TRBV12-4 and TRBJ2-5; TRBD2 is a possible D gene (7 bases). The ends were cut back, 0 bases at V and 13 bases at J, with 24 bases in the middle. The CDR3 loop spans 16 amino acids.

V is TRBV20-1 and J is TRBJ1-2; TRBD1 might be the D (5 bases). Between the trimmed V and J ends, which lost 0 bases and 3 bases, there was a span of 14 bases. The CDR3 totals 15 residues. Germline CDR1 reads DFQATT; CDR2 reads SNEGSKA (reference sequence). Here the CDR3 reads CSARDRGRGDYGYTF. The CDR3 DNA is TGCAGTGCTAGAGATCGGGGACGGGGGGACTATGGCTACACCTTC.

The table lists this clonotype with many counts. J is TRBJ2-5 and V is TRBV29-1, with TRBD1 as a possible D gene (5 bases). CDR3 length: 12 amino acids. Germline-derived CDR1 and CDR2 are SQVTM and ANQGSEA. The V and J ends lost 7 bases and 4 bases respectively, with 13 bases between them. In DNA form, the CDR3 reads TGCAGCGCCTCGGCGCAGGGAGAGACCCAGTACTTC. It yields the protein CSASAQGETQYF.

This clonotype was picked up a small number of times. J is TRBJ2-6 and V is TRBV27; D uncertain. Germline assignment: CDR1 MNHEY and CDR2 SMNVEV (reference sequence). The CDR3 length is 15 residues. Trimming took off 2 bases at V and 0 bases at J, with 5 bases between the two ends. The CDR3 reads CASSLLLSGANVLTF. DNA for the CDR3: TGTGCCAGCAGTTTACTCCTCTCTGGGGCCAACGTCCTGACTTTC. Full variable domain (rest looked up from reference TRBV27 and TRBJ2-6): EAQVTQNPRYLITVTGKKLTVTCSQNMNHEYMSWYRQDPGLGLRQIYYSMNVEVTDKGDVPEGYKVSRKEKRNFPLILESPSPNQTSLYFCASSLLLSGANVLTFGAGSRLTVL.

The rearrangement joins TRBV20-1 to TRBJ1-1; the match to TRBD1 covers 8 bases. J lost 5 bases, V lost 1 base, and 3 bases had no gene match. CDR3 length: 13 amino acids. Germline V gene sequence: CDR1 DFQATT, CDR2 SNEGSKA (reference sequence). The CDR3 nucleotides are TGCAGTGCTAGAGCCACAGGGGGAACTGAAGCTTTCTTT. Encoded protein: CSARATGGTEAFF.